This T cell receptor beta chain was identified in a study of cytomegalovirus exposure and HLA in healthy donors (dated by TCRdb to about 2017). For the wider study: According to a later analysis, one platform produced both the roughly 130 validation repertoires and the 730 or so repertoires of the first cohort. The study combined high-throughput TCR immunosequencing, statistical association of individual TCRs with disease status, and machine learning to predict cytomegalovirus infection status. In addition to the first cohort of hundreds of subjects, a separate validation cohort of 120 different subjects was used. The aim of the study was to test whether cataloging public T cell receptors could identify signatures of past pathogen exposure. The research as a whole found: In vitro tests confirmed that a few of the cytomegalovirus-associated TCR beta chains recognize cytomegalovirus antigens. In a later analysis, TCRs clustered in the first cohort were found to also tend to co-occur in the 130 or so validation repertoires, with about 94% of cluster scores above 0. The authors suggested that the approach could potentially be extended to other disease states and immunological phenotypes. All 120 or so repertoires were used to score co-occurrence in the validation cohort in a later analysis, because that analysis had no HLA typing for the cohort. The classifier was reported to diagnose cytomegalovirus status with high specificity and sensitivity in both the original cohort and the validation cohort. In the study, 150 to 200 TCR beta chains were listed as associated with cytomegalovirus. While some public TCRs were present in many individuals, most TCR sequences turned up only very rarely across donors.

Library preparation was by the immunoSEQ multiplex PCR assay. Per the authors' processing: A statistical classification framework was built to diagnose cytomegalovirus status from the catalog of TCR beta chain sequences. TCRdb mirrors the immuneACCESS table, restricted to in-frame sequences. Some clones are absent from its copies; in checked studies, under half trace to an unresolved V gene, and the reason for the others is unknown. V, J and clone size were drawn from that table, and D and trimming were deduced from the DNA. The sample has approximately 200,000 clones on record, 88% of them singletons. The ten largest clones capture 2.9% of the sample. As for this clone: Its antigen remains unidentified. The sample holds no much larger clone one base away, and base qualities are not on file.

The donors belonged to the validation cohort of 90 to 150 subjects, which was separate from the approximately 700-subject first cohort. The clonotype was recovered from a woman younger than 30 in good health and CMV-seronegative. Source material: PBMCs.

The CDR3 has the sequence CASSLVVGQGADTQYF. The DNA reads TGTGCCAGCAGCTTAGTGGTGGGACAGGGGGCTGATACGCAGTATTTT. The sequence is built from TRBV11-2 and TRBJ2-3; the central 12 bases match TRBD1. There are 16 amino acids in the CDR3, from cysteine to phenylalanine inclusive. The retained sequence is limited to the CDR3, 48 bases, with the frame set at the first base. The germline V and J ends show losses of 1 base and 6 bases respectively, and no gene match explains 5 bases of the junction. The germline V gene gives CDR1 as SGHAT and CDR2 as FQNNGV.